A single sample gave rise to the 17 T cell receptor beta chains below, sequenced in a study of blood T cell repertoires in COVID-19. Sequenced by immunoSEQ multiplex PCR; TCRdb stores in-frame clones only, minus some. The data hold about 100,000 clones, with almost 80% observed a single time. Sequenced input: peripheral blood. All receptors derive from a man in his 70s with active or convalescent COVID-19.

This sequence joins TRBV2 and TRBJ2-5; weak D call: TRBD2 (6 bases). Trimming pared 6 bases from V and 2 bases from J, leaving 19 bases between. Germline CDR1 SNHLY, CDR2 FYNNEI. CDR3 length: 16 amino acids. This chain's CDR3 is CASRRGAIGRQETQYF. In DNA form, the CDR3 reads TGTGCCAGCAGGAGAGGGGCGATTGGGAGGCAAGAGACCCAGTACTTC.

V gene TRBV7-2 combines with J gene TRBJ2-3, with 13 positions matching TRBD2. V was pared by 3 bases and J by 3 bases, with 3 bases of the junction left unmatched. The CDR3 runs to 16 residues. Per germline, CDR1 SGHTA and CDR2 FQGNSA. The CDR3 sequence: CASSLGGLAGTDTQYF. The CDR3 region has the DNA TGTGCCAGCAGCTTGGGGGGACTAGCGGGAACAGATACGCAGTATTTT.

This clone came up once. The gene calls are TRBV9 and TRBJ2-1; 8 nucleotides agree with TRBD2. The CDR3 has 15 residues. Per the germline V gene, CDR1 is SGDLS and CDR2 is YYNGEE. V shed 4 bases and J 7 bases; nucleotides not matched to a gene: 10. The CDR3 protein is CASSPEVGGVNEQFF. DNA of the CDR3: TGTGCCAGCAGCCCAGAGGTCGGGGGGGTGAATGAGCAGTTCTTC.

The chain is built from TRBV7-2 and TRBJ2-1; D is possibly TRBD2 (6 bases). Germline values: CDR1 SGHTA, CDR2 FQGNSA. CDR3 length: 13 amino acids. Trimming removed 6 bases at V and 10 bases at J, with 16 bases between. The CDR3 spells CASREIGSGEQFF. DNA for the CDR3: TGTGCCAGCAGAGAAATAGGTAGCGGAGAGCAGTTCTTC.

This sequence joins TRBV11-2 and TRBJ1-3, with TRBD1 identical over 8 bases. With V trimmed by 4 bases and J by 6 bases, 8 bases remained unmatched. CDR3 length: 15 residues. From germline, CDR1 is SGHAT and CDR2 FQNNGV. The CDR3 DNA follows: TGTGCCAGCAGCTCTCCCGAGACAGGGGAAAACACCATATATTTT. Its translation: CASSSPETGENTIYF.

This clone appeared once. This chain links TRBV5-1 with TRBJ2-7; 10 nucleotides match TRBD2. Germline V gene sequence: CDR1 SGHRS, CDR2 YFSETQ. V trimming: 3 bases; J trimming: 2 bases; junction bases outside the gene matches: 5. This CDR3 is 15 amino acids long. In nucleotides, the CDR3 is TGCGCCAGCAGCTCTCTAGCGGGAGATGCCTACGAGCAGTACTTC. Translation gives CASSSLAGDAYEQYF.

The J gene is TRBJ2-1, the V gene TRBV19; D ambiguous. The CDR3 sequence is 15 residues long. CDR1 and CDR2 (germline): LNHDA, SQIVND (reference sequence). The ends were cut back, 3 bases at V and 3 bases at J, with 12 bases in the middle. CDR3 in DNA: TGTGCCAGTAGTATTGGGTTCCAGGACTACAATGAGCAGTTCTTC. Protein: CASSIGFQDYNEQFF.

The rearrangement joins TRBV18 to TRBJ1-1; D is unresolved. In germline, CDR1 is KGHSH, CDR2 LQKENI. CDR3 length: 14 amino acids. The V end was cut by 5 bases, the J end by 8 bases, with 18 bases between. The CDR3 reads CASSESVGGREAFF. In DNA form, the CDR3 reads TGTGCCAGCTCAGAGTCAGTGGGAGGGAGGGAAGCTTTCTTT.

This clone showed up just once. CDR3 bases: TGTGCCAGCAGTGACGGAAACAGGGAAGCTAATGAAAAACTGTTTTTT. Protein: CASSDGNREANEKLFF. The rearrangement links TRBV6-4 to TRBJ1-4; D might be TRBD1 (6 bases). V dropped 2 bases and J dropped 3 bases, with 13 bases sitting between them. Germline lookup yields CDR1 MRHNA and CDR2 SNTAGT. The CDR3 totals 16 residues.

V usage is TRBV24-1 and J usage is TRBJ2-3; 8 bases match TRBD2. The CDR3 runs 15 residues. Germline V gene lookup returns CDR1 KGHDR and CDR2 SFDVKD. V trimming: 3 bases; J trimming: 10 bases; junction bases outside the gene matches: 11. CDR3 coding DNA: TGTGCCACCAGTGATACGGGGACTAGTTTGTCCGCGCAGTATTTT. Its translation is CATSDTGTSLSAQYF.

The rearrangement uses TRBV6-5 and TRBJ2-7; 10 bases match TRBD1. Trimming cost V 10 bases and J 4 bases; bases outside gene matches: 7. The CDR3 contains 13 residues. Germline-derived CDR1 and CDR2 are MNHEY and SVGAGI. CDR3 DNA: TGTGCCATCGACCGGACAGGGGGTTACGAGCAGTACTTC. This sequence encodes CAIDRTGGYEQYF.

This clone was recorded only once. CDR3 sequence: CASSLGQSSYEQYF. CDR3 nucleotide sequence: TGCGCCAGCAGCTTGGGACAGAGCTCCTACGAGCAGTACTTC. The genes are TRBV5-1 and TRBJ2-7, with D maybe TRBD1 (5 bases). Germline V CDR1 and CDR2: SGHRS, YFSETQ. V lost 0 bases, J lost 0 bases, and 7 bases lay in between. CDR3 length equals 14 residues.

The CDR3 reads CASSLTAGETQYF. CDR3 coding DNA: TGTGCCAGTAGTCTGACAGCGGGGGAGACCCAGTACTTC. The chain couples TRBV19 to TRBJ2-5, with 7 positions matching TRBD2. V gave up 5 bases and J gave up 5 bases; unmatched junction bases: 5. The germline V gene encodes CDR1 LNHDA and CDR2 SQIVND (reference sequence). The CDR3 contains 13 residues.

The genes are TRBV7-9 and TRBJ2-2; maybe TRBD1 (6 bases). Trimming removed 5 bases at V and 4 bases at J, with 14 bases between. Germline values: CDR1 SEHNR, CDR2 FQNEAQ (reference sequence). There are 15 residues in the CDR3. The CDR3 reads CASSPHTGLTGELFF. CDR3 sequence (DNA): TGTGCCAGCAGCCCACATACAGGGCTCACCGGGGAGCTGTTTTTT.

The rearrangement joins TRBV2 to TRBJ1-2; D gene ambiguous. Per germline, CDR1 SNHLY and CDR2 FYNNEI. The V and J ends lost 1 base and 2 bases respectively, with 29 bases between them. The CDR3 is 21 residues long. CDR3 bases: TGTGCCAGCAGTGAAGATAAGGAGGGAACAAATGATATCTCCCTAAACTATGGCTACACCTTC. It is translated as CASSEDKEGTNDISLNYGYTF.

CDR3 amino acids: CATQTEEVNYGYTF. For the CDR3, the DNA is TGTGCCACCCAAACAGAAGAAGTGAACTATGGCTACACCTTC. V gene TRBV2 combines with J gene TRBJ1-2; D is uncertain. The CDR3 totals 14 residues. Germline values: CDR1 SNHLY, CDR2 FYNNEI. V was clipped by 10 bases and J by 2 bases, with 17 bases between them.

CDR3 in DNA: TGCAGCGTTGAAACAGGTGGAAACACCATATATTTT. It encodes CSVETGGNTIYF. The rearrangement uses TRBV29-1 and TRBJ1-3, with D maybe TRBD1 (5 bases). Trimming took off 2 bases at V and 3 bases at J, with 5 bases between the two ends. The CDR3 sequence is 12 residues long. CDR1 and CDR2 from the germline V gene are SQVTM and ANQGSEA.